The 2 T cell receptor beta chains below all came from one sample that was sequenced in a study of regulatory T cells in long-lasting Graves disease. Libraries of TCR beta came from iRepertoire HTBI primers plus Arm-PCR of CDR3 regions. TCRdb passed the multiplex PCR reads through MiXCR, listing each CDR3 protein once. This repertoire shows about 440,000 distinct CDR3 sequences, approximately 15% found once; its top ten account for 16%. Noted time point: newly diagnosed GD, antithyroid drugs for less than 3 months. There was RNA extracted from PBMCs, and the TCR library was made from it. These same records also appear under a second study, on T cells in Graves' hyperthyroidism and ophthalmopathy.

This specimen consisted of peripheral blood mononuclear cells (PBMCs), obtained at new diagnosis, from a patient treated with antithyroid drugs. These receptors were taken from a woman between 25 and 40 years old with Graves disease.

At least ten counts were recorded for this clonotype. The rearrangement uses TRBV11-1 and TRBJ2-7; 8 bases match TRBD2. This CDR3 comprises 15 residues. Germline CDR1 and CDR2: SGHAT and FQDESV (reference sequence). Trimming took 1 base from V and 2 from J; bases not matched to a gene: 4. The CDR3 bases are TGTGCCAGCAGCTTAGACCGGCGGGGGGCCTACGAGCAGTACTTC. The encoded protein is CASSLDRRGAYEQYF.

There are many counts of this clonotype. The chain joins TRBV28 to TRBJ2-7; D is unclear. The V and J ends lost 6 bases and 2 bases respectively, with 5 bases between them. CDR1 is MDHEN, CDR2 SYDVKM, per germline. The CDR3 loop spans 11 amino acids. The CDR3 DNA follows: TGTGCCAGCAGGAAGACCTACGAGCAGTACTTC. Protein: CASRKTYEQYF.